The present TCR beta chain was sequenced within a study of tumor-infiltrating lymphocytes in primary liver carcinoma. Concerning this clonotype: Its antigen remains unidentified.

The junction had 13 bases not matched to a gene; V was cut back by 4 bases and J by 4 bases. CDR3 length: 17 amino acids. CDR1 MNHEY and CDR2 SVGAGI come from the germline V gene. Findings of the study overall: Significantly larger top-250-clone fractions were found in tumors than in blood (p = 0.039).

They got blood RNA out of unsorted whole blood and also pulled out germline DNA. TCR beta cDNA was reverse-transcribed from about 550 ng of total RNA. The reaction used a constant-region primer and ProtoScript II reverse transcriptase. Construction of TCR beta libraries relied on three successive nested multiplex PCR rounds employing slightly modified ARM-PCR. Primers for the first two PCR rounds were TRBV1-TRBV30 forward primers and a C-beta reverse primer (about 9 cycles per round). TCRdb re-called the multiplex PCR reads through MiXCR, storing one row per CDR3 protein. The repertoire includes approximately 340,000 distinct CDR3 sequences, approximately 64% of them detected once, and roughly 6% sits in the top ten.

The sequenced sample consisted of peripheral blood. This chain joins TRBV6-5 and TRBJ2-3, with TRBD1 identical over 8 bases. The clonotype comes from a man aged 35 to 55 with primary liver carcinoma and hepatitis B virus infection. This chain's CDR3 is CASSSAWDRIFSDTQYF. DNA of the CDR3: TGTGCCAGCAGTTCCGCCTGGGACAGGATATTTTCAGATACGCAGTATTTT.